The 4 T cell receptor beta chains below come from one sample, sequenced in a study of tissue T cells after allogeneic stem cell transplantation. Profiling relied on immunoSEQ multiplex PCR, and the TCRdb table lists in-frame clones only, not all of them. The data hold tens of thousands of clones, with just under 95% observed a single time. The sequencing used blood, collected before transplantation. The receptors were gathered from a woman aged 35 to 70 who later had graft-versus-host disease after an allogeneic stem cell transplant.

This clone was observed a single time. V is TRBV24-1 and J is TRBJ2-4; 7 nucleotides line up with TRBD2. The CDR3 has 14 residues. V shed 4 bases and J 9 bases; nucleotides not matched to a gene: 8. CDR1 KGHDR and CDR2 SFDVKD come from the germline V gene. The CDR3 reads CATSDRDYGSIQYF. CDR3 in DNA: TGTGCCACCAGTGACCGGGACTACGGTAGCATTCAGTACTTC.

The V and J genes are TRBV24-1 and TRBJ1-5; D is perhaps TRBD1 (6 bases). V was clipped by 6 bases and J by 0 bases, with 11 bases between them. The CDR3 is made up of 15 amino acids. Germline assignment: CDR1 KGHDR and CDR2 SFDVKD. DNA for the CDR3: TGTGCCACCAGTTCAGGGGAATATAGCAATCAGCCCCAGCATTTT. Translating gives CATSSGEYSNQPQHF.

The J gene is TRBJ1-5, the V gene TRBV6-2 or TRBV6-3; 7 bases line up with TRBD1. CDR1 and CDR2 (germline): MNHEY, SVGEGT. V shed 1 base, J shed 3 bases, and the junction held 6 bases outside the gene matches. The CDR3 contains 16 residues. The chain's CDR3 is CASSYYDRVDNQPQHF. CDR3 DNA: TGTGCCAGCAGTTACTACGACAGGGTAGACAATCAGCCCCAGCATTTT.

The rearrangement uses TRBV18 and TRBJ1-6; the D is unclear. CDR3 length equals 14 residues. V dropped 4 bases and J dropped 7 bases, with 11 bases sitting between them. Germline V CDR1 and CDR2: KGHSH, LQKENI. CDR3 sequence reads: CASSQGLDNSPLHF. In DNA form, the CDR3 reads TGTGCCAGCTCACAGGGTCTGGACAATTCACCCCTCCACTTT. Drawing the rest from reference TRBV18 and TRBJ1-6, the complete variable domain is NAGVMQNPRHLVRRRGQEARLRCSPMKGHSHVYWYRQLPEEGLKFMVYLQKENIIDESGMPKERFSAEFPKEGPSILRIQQVVRGDSAAYFCASSQGLDNSPLHFGNGTRLTVT.